The 9 T cell receptor beta chains given below trace back to one sample, sequenced in a study of cytomegalovirus exposure and HLA in healthy donors. The repertoire was sequenced with immunoSEQ multiplex PCR; TCRdb's copy has only in-frame clones and lacks some. The sample includes about 120,000 clones, more than 70% of them seen just once. Sequencing was done on a sample of PBMCs. These receptors all come from a man aged 18-30 years in good health and CMV-seronegative.

The V call is TRBV29-1, the J call TRBJ1-2; 8 nucleotides align to TRBD1. In germline, CDR1 is SQVTM, CDR2 ANQGSEA. The CDR3 extends over 14 amino acids. J gave up 6 bases and V 1 base, and 7 bases lay outside the gene matches. Here the CDR3 DNA reads TGCAGCGTTGAAGTAATCGGACAGGGCGATGGCTACACCTTC. As protein: CSVEVIGQGDGYTF.

V is TRBV9 and J is TRBJ1-5; TRBD1 aligns across 11 bases. This CDR3 has 16 residues. With 4 bases clipped from V and 0 bases from J, the junction kept 3 bases outside the gene matches. Germline values: CDR1 SGDLS, CDR2 YYNGEE. The CDR3 DNA is TGTGCCAGCAGCCTCGGGACAGGGGGTAGCAATCAGCCCCAGCATTTT. Translation gives CASSLGTGGSNQPQHF. The variable domain in full, completed from reference TRBV9 and TRBJ1-5, reads DSGVTQTPKHLITATGQRVTLRCSPRSGDLSVYWYQQSLDQGLQFLIQYYNGEERAKGNILERFSAQQFPDLHSELNLSSLELGDSALYFCASSLGTGGSNQPQHFGDGTRLSIL.

The V call is TRBV7-8, the J call TRBJ1-5; 7 bases line up with TRBD1. Germline CDR1 reads SGHVS; CDR2 reads FQNEAQ. This CDR3 has 13 residues. With 5 bases clipped from V and 8 bases from J, the junction kept 6 bases outside the gene matches. CDR3 in amino acids: CASSAGQSKPQHF. The CDR3 nucleotides are TGTGCCAGCAGCGCGGGACAGTCGAAGCCCCAGCATTTT.

The genes are TRBV10-3 and TRBJ1-3; 8 bases agree with TRBD1. Trimming at V came to 10 bases and at J to 3 bases, leaving 8 bases not matched to a gene. Germline lookup yields CDR1 ENHRY and CDR2 SYGVKD. The CDR3 spans 14 residues. For the CDR3, the DNA is TGTGCCACCAAGAGGACAGGGTTTGGAAACACCATATATTTT. Protein: CATKRTGFGNTIYF.

The gene calls are TRBV4-3 and TRBJ2-1, with TRBD1 as a possible D gene (5 bases). The CDR3 consists of 15 residues. V dropped 3 bases and J dropped 2 bases, with 11 bases sitting between them. Germline V lookup: CDR1 LGHNA, CDR2 YSLEER. CDR3 in DNA: TGCGCCAGCAGCCAGGAAGGGGAAGCCTACAATGAGCAGTTCTTC. Residues: CASSQEGEAYNEQFF.

V and J are TRBV27 and TRBJ1-5, with D perhaps TRBD1 (5 bases). CDR1 is MNHEY, CDR2 SMNVEV, per germline (reference sequence). V was pared by 2 bases and J by 5 bases, with 10 bases between. The CDR3 is 14 amino acids. CDR3: CASSLRGIDQPQHF. For the CDR3, the DNA is TGTGCCAGCAGTTTAAGGGGAATCGATCAGCCCCAGCATTTT.

The chain couples TRBV4-3 to TRBJ2-2, with 8 positions matching TRBD2. The V gene end was trimmed by 0 bases and the J gene end by 7 bases; junction bases not matched to a gene: 10. CDR3 length equals 17 residues. CDR1 LGHNA and CDR2 YSLEER come from the germline V gene. CDR3 DNA sequence: TGCGCCAGCAGCCAAGATCATCCGGGGGGGCCATTCGGGGAGCTGTTTTTT. It yields the protein CASSQDHPGGPFGELFF.

V usage is TRBV11-3 and J usage is TRBJ2-1, with 12 nucleotides matching TRBD2. V was clipped by 5 bases and J by 6 bases; unmatched bases: 8. The CDR3 spans 16 residues. Germline CDR1 SGHNT, CDR2 YENEEA. The CDR3 reads CASSLSSGRVINEQFF. The CDR3 DNA reads as TGTGCCAGCAGCCTATCTAGCGGGAGGGTCATCAATGAGCAGTTCTTC. The full variable domain, in which reference TRBV11-3 and TRBJ2-1 provide the parts outside the CDR3, is EAGVVQSPRYKIIEKKQPVAFWCNPISGHNTLYWYLQNLGQGPELLIRYENEEAVDDSQLPKDRFSAERLKGVDSTLKIQPAELGDSAVYLCASSLSSGRVINEQFFGPGTRLTVL.

This chain joins TRBV6-5 and TRBJ2-7; D remains unclear. V was clipped by 6 bases and J by 6 bases, with 15 bases between them. Germline V gene sequence: CDR1 MNHEY, CDR2 SVGAGI. The CDR3 spans 13 residues. The CDR3 DNA is TGTGCCAGCAGGACGACACGGAACGGCGAGCAGTACTTC. It is translated as CASRTTRNGEQYF.